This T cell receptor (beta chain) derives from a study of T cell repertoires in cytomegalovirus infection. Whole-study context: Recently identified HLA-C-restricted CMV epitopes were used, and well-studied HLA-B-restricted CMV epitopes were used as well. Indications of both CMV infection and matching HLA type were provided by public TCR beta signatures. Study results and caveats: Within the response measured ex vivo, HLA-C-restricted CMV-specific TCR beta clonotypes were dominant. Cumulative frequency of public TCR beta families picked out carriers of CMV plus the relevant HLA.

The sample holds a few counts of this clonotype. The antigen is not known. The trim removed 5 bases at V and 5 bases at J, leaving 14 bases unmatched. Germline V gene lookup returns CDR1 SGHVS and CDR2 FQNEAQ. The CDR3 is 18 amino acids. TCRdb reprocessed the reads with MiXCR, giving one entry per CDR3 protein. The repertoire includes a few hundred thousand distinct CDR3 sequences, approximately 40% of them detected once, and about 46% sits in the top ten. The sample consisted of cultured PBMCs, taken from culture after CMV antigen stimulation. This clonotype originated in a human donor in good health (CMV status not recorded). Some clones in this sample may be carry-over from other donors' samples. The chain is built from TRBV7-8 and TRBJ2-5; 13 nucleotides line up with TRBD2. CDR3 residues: CASSGVGTSGAGGETQYF. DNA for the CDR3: TGTGCCAGCAGCGGAGTCGGGACTAGCGGGGCGGGCGGCGAGACCCAGTACTTC.